Detailed here is one T cell receptor (beta chain). Its antigen remains unknown. Only in-frame clones appear in the TCRdb table, and some are missing; sequencing was by immunoSEQ multiplex PCR. The sample contains over 25,000 clones, about four fifths of which appear only once. CDR1 LNHDA and CDR2 SQIVND come from the germline V gene (reference sequence). The CDR3 has 16 amino acids. V was shortened by 0 bases and J by 1 base, with 12 bases between the two germline ends. This entry belongs to a study of T cells in narcolepsy. Study outcomes and limitations: Healthy controls reportedly lacked the autoreactive clonotypes serially found in patients' blood. HCRT-specific and TRIB2-specific autoreactive clonotypes appeared among same-patient CSF and blood CD4+ clonotypes.

This sequence was found in a human donor in good health. This chain connects TRBV19 to TRBJ1-2; no definite D call. The sequenced material came from memory (CD45RA-) CD4+ T cells from blood. In DNA form, the CDR3 reads TGTGCCAGTAGTATAGACCGTTTTGCGGGTAACTATGGCTACACCTTC. Protein product: CASSIDRFAGNYGYTF. Full variable domain (rest looked up from reference TRBV19 and TRBJ1-2): DGGITQSPKYLFRKEGQNVTLSCEQNLNHDAMYWYRQDPGQGLRLIYYSQIVNDFQKGDIAEGYSVSREKKESFPLTVTSAQKNPTAFYLCASSIDRFAGNYGYTFGSGTRLTVV.